Listed below are T cell receptor beta chains from one sample, sequenced in a study of blood T cell repertoires in COVID-19. The method was immunoSEQ multiplex PCR; TCRdb's version includes in-frame clones alone and lacks a portion of them. The data show over 90,000 clones, 80% to 95% seen once. The sample comprised peripheral blood. These TCRs come from a woman between 50 and 59 years old with COVID-19, enrolled during active disease. The CDR3 runs from the conserved cysteine through the conserved F or W.

v_call cdr3_aa
TRBV27 CASCRLAGGNEKLFF
TRBV27 CASSSWTEAYEQYF
TRBV19 CASSIDRTNYGYTF
TRBV12-5 CASGLMGPHAYEQYF
TRBV5-1 CASSLEGIPTVEAFF
TRBV5-4 CASSTQRGDQETQYF
TRBV24-1 CATSDSTGQDGALNYGYTF
TRBV12-3/TRBV12-4 CASSPRQGLGYTF
TRBV5-1 CASSLGGTTNSPLHF
TRBV24-1 CATSEGTTNEKLFF
TRBV27 CASSSGQGNTEAFF
TRBV9 CASSIDRLKGNQPQHF
TRBV27 CASKAASGYTDTQYF
TRBV6-2/TRBV6-3 CASSPGQGARYEQYF
TRBV24-1 CATSDSYQGSGKQFF
TRBV2 CASRGGTGELFF
TRBV19 CASSRPGQGANTIYF
TRBV24-1 CATSSQALVEGYTF
TRBV19 CASSVTGASGNTIYF
TRBV18 CASSPPHPTGGANVLTF
TRBV9 CASSPSTGGEKLFF
TRBV6-5 CASRTAGGSYEQYF
TRBV7-2 CASSSTGGPYGYTF
TRBV30 CACGGDNEKLFF
TRBV4-3 CASSQDQTYEQYF
TRBV18 CASSPRMGQGNSPLHF
TRBV27 CASSPTGRANYGYTF
TRBV4-2 CASAEPGTNLYGYTF
TRBV29-1 CSADRGGTEAFF
TRBV6-2/TRBV6-3 CASSPTGTSAYNEQFF
TRBV6-5 CASSPLGTGESEAFF
TRBV29-1 CSVVGTGDSGNTIYF
TRBV7-9 CASSLVGTGGYNQPQHF
TRBV10-1 CASSESKGVSGNTIYF
TRBV24-1 CATGTSGGEFTDTQYF
TRBV24-1 CATSDRGQGPTDTQYF
TRBV9 CASSVDRGLPGNTIYF
TRBV30 CAWSPQSNYGYTF
TRBV19 CASRWGKTGNQPQHF
TRBV5-4 CASSLPTGNTEAFF
TRBV9 CASSVEGGAADTQYF
TRBV5-4 CASSLGKGGPMNTEAFF
TRBV15 CATTDREDDEQFF
TRBV12-5 CASGSPYGYTF
TRBV28 CASSFSLQGGSGNTIYF
TRBV5-6 CASSLAGAGGRDTQYF